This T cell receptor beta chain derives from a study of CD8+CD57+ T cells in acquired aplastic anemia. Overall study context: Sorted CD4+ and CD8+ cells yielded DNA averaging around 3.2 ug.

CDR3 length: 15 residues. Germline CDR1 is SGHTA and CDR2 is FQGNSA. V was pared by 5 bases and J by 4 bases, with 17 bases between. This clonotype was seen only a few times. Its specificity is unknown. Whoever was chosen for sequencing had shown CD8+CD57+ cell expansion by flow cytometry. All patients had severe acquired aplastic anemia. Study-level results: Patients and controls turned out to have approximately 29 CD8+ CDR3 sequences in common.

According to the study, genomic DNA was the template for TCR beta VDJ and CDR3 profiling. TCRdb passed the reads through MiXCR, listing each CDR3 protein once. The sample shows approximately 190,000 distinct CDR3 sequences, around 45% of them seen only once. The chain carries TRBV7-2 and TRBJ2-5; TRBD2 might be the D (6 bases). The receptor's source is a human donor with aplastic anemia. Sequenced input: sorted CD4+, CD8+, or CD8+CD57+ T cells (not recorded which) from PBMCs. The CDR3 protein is CASSPPSSGSETQYF. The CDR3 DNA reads TGTGCCAGCAGCCCTCCGTCGAGCGGGTCAGAGACCCAGTACTTC.